The source of this T cell receptor beta chain is a study of PD-1 blockade in classical Hodgkin lymphoma. Notes on the study in general: At baseline, newly diagnosed patients reportedly showed less TCR diversity than healthy donors.

On this clone itself: Its antigen is currently unknown.

Measured with immunoSEQ multiplex PCR; TCRdb has only the in-frame clones, and not every one. Among 20,000 to 30,000 clones listed, about 90% were seen once. The CDR3 is made up of 15 amino acids. V was pared by 0 bases and J by 4 bases, with 12 bases between. Germline CDR1 reads MNHEY; CDR2 reads SVGAGI. Time point defined: newly diagnosed, previously untreated cHL patient sample. By magnetic negative selection, CD4+ T cells were purified from thawed PBMCs. The sequenced sample was CD4+ T cells from blood. This chain joins TRBV6-5 and TRBJ1-1, with D possibly being TRBD1 (5 bases). This TCR was recovered from a human donor with classical Hodgkin lymphoma. DNA for the CDR3: TGTGCCAGCAGTTACTCGGTTCGGGGGGGCACTGAAGCTTTCTTT. Translated: CASSYSVRGGTEAFF.